Listed here are 7 T cell receptor beta chains from one sample, sequenced in a study of blood T cell repertoires in COVID-19. Clones were read by immunoSEQ multiplex PCR, and TCRdb kept only the in-frame ones, dropping some. Altogether fewer than 250,000 clones are present, approximately 80% being singletons, with the ten largest covering under 2%. The material sequenced was PBMCs or T cells enriched from blood (not recorded which). The receptors shown here come from a man aged 60-69 years who had recovered from COVID-19.

This sequence joins TRBV7-8 and TRBJ1-2; D is unclear. V lost 5 bases to trimming and J lost 3 bases, with 10 bases between them. This CDR3 is 13 amino acids long. Germline CDR1 is SGHVS and CDR2 is FQNEAQ. The CDR3 sequence: CASSLGRDYGYTF. CDR3 nucleotides: TGTGCCAGCAGCCTAGGGCGGGACTATGGCTACACCTTC.

V usage is TRBV3-1 (or the pseudogene TRBV3-2) and J usage is TRBJ2-3; TRBD2 matches at 7 bases. This CDR3 is 15 amino acids long. The ends lost 0 bases at V and 5 bases at J; junction bases unmatched: 5. Germline CDR1 is LGHDT and CDR2 is YNNKEL (reference sequence). CDR3 DNA sequence: TGTGCCAGCAGCCAAGAACTAGCGTCCCTAGATACGCAGTATTTT. Amino acids: CASSQELASLDTQYF.

This chain joins TRBV24-1 and TRBJ1-3, with D maybe TRBD1 (5 bases). The V end was cut by 5 bases, the J end by 0 bases, with 16 bases between. The V gene's germline CDR1 is KGHDR and CDR2 SFDVKD. The CDR3 runs to 17 residues. CDR3 loop: CATSAAEGRGSGNTIYF. CDR3 coding DNA: TGTGCCACCAGTGCCGCGGAGGGTAGGGGCTCTGGAAACACCATATATTTT.

The chain employs TRBV7-9 and TRBJ2-5; no firm D call. V lost 7 bases, J lost 1 base, and 7 bases lay in between. Looked up from germline, CDR1 is SEHNR and CDR2 is FQNEAQ (reference sequence). The CDR3 contains 12 residues. This CDR3 reads CASTTGQETQYF. The CDR3 DNA follows: TGTGCCAGCACGACTGGCCAAGAGACCCAGTACTTC.

The chain couples TRBV20-1 to TRBJ1-2; D call uncertain. Trimming removed 3 bases at V and 5 bases at J, with 13 bases between. CDR1 DFQATT and CDR2 SNEGSKA come from the germline V gene (reference sequence). The CDR3 totals 13 residues. The CDR3: CSASVVAGYGYTF. For the CDR3, the DNA is TGCAGTGCTAGTGTCGTCGCGGGGTATGGCTACACCTTC.

The genes are TRBV18 and TRBJ1-1; the D is unclear. The CDR3 loop spans 13 amino acids. V was cut by 5 bases and J by 6 bases, with 13 bases left in between. Germline CDR1 and CDR2: KGHSH and LQKENI. The CDR3 spells CASSVQAGAEAFF. CDR3 bases: TGTGCCAGCTCAGTGCAGGCTGGCGCTGAAGCTTTCTTT.

The chain has TRBV10-2 and TRBJ1-2; 10 bases are a match to TRBD1. The CDR3 has 13 residues. J gave up 8 bases and V 7 bases, and 7 bases lay outside the gene matches. Germline V lookup: CDR1 WSHSY, CDR2 SAAADI. The CDR3 sequence: CASTKDRGVGYTF. CDR3 in DNA: TGCGCCAGCACCAAGGACAGGGGGGTCGGCTACACCTTC.